The 14 T cell receptor beta chains listed next were all sequenced from one sample in a study of tumor-infiltrating lymphocytes in primary liver carcinoma. Co-extraction yielded RNA and DNA from around 18-30 mg of unsorted bulk tissue. With a constant-region primer, TCR beta cDNA was made from about 0.55 ug of total RNA. Employing slightly modified ARM-PCR, three nested multiplex PCR rounds were run, and these gave rise to the TCR beta libraries. TRBV1-TRBV30 forward primers and a C-beta reverse primer were used in the first two PCR rounds, which each ran for 9 to 10 cycles. TCRdb reprocessed the multiplex PCR reads with MiXCR, giving one entry per CDR3 protein. The data contain about 74,000 distinct CDR3 sequences, approximately 70% of them seen just once; the ten biggest clones take up about a quarter. The source material was liver tumor tissue from sampling region 4. The sample's subset: tumor region T4, right-lateral pole. The source is a middle-aged man with primary liver carcinoma and hepatitis B virus infection.

As to this clonotype: One end of the junction varies from germline; a read error may be responsible. This chain links TRBV7-9 with TRBJ1-1; D remains unclear. The CDR3 extends over 15 amino acids. Germline-derived CDR1 and CDR2 are SEHNR and FQNEAQ (reference sequence). The DNA of the CDR3 is TGTGCCGGCAGTCAACCGGGATTGCCGAACACTGAAGCTTTCTTT. Amino acids: CAGSQPGLPNTEAFF. Using reference TRBV7-9 and TRBJ1-1 for the parts outside the CDR3, the full variable domain is DTGVSQNPRHKITKRGQNVTFRCDPISEHNRLYWYRQTLGQGPEFLTYFQNEAQLEKSRLLSDRFSAERPKGSFSTLEIQRTEQGDSAMYLCAGSQPGLPNTEAFFGQGTRLTVV.

V and J are TRBV7-2 and TRBJ1-5; TRBD1 aligns across 10 bases. This CDR3 spans 16 amino acids. The V gene end was trimmed by 2 bases and the J gene end by 4 bases; junction bases not matched to a gene: 5. Germline V CDR1 and CDR2: SGHTA, FQGNSA. The CDR3 region is CASSLNDRGRNQPQHF. The CDR3 DNA follows: TGTGCCAGCAGCTTAAATGACAGGGGGCGGAATCAGCCCCAGCATTTT.

Remarks on this clonotype: One end of the junction is discordant with germline, which a read error may explain. V is TRBV6-6 and J is TRBJ2-1; weak D call: TRBD2 (5 bases). This CDR3 region has 14 residues. Germline CDR1 reads MNHNY; CDR2 reads SVGAGI (reference sequence). The CDR3 loop reads CASRSSAEEWEQFF. The CDR3 DNA reads TGTGCCAGCAGATCCTCCGCGGAGGAATGGGAGCAGTTTTTC.

Points on this clonotype: At one end, the junction sequence differs from germline, possibly due to a read error. The chain uses TRBV11-2 and TRBJ2-3, with D perhaps TRBD1 (5 bases). The germline V gene has CDR1 SGHAT and CDR2 FQNNGV. The CDR3 loop spans 14 amino acids. CDR3 in DNA: TGTACCAGCAGCTTCGTAGGTAACACAGGTACGAAGTATTTT. It specifies CTSSFVGNTGTKYF.

As concerns this clonotype: Lacking the conserved final phenylalanine or tryptophan, this CDR3 likely reflects a read error. The chain is built from TRBV29-1 and TRBJ2-5, with D perhaps TRBD2 (6 bases). V was shortened by 3 bases and J by 4 bases, with 12 bases between the two germline ends. CDR3 length: 13 residues. The germline V gene encodes CDR1 SQVTM and CDR2 ANQGSEA. The CDR3 protein is CSVDTRDGETQYL. The CDR3 DNA is TGCAGCGTTGACACGCGGGATGGAGAGACCCAGTACCTC.

This clonotype was detected only a few times. This may be a read error: a much more frequent sequence differs by one nucleotide. V gene TRBV12-5 combines with J gene TRBJ2-3; tentatively, D is TRBD1 (5 bases). This CDR3 is 15 amino acids long. Per the germline V gene, CDR1 is LGHNT and CDR2 is FRNRAP. The CDR3 DNA sequence: TGTGCTAGTGGTTTGGAGGGCTCGAACACAGGTACGCAGTATTTT. It is translated as CASGLEGSNTGTQYF.

A remark on this clonotype: The junction shows a germline mismatch at one end, possibly a read error. The CDR3 region has the DNA TGTGCCAGCAGCCAATGTTCGGGAGAGGGCTACGAGCAATACTTC. As protein: CASSQCSGEGYEQYF. This sequence joins TRBV11-2 and TRBJ2-7; a possible D gene is TRBD2 (6 bases). The CDR3 extends over 15 amino acids. Germline loops: CDR1 SGHAT, CDR2 FQNNGV.

This clonotype was seen repeatedly, ten times or more. V is TRBV28 and J is TRBJ2-3; D ambiguous. The CDR3 spans 14 residues. Germline CDR1 reads MDHEN; CDR2 reads SYDVKM. Trimming left V 7 bases short and J 2 bases short, with 13 bases between. The CDR3 region is CASKAAAFTDTQYF. The CDR3 nucleotides read TGTGCCAGCAAGGCGGCGGCTTTCACAGATACGCAGTATTTT.

This chain uses TRBV19 with TRBJ2-1; the D is unclear. Trimming took off 10 bases at V and 3 bases at J, with 13 bases between the two ends. CDR1 is LNHDA, CDR2 SQIVND, per germline (reference sequence). The CDR3 spans 13 residues. This CDR3 reads CANTAYDYNEQFF. The DNA for the CDR3 is TGTGCCAATACAGCCTACGACTACAATGAGCAGTTCTTC.

The chain recombines TRBV20-1 with TRBJ2-1; 11 bases agree with TRBD2. The germline V gene encodes CDR1 DFQATT and CDR2 SNEGSKA (reference sequence). V lost 3 bases to trimming and J lost 2 bases; unmatched junction nucleotides: 6. The CDR3 totals 16 residues. The chain's CDR3 is CSASTSGRRTYNEQFF. The CDR3 DNA follows: TGCAGTGCTAGTACTAGCGGGAGACGAACCTACAATGAGCAGTTCTTC.

Remarks on this clonotype: The junction differs from germline at one of its ends, possibly a read error. The genes are TRBV2 and TRBJ1-5; D unresolved. The CDR3 length is 13 residues. Germline CDR1 is SNHLY and CDR2 is FYNNEI. CDR3 sequence: CASSEQHNQSQHF. In DNA form, the CDR3 reads TGTGCCAGCAGTGAACAGCACAATCAGTCCCAGCATTTT. Based on the CDR3 plus reference TRBV2 and TRBJ1-5, the full variable domain is EPEVTQTPSHQVTQMGQEVILRCVPISNHLYFYWYRQILGQKVEFLVSFYNNEISEKSEIFDDQFSVERPDGSNFTLKIRSTKLEDSAMYFCASSEQHNQSQHFGDGTRLSIL.

To note about this clonotype: As the CDR3 is not closed by the conserved phenylalanine or tryptophan, this likely results from a read error. This rearrangement joins TRBV11-2 to TRBJ2-7; D is unresolved. Germline-derived CDR1 and CDR2 are SGHAT and FQNNGV. This CDR3 is 14 amino acids long. CDR3 nucleotides: TGTGCCAGCAACTTAGCCGACGGAGTCTACGAGCAGTACTCC. Its translation: CASNLADGVYEQYS.

The CDR3 sequence is CASSQGSREDRGEQFF. DNA of the CDR3: TGCGCCAGCAGCCAAGGTTCCCGGGAGGATCGAGGTGAGCAGTTCTTC. The chain couples TRBV4-1 to TRBJ2-1, with 7 positions matching TRBD2. The CDR3 runs to 16 residues. J was trimmed by 9 bases and V by 1 base; bases with no gene match: 12. Per germline, CDR1 MGHRA and CDR2 YSYEKL.

Comments on this clonotype: The final CDR3 position lacks the conserved phenylalanine or tryptophan, pointing to a likely read error. The chain combines TRBV10-3 with TRBJ2-7, with D perhaps TRBD1 or TRBD2 (5 bases each). The CDR3 extends over 13 amino acids. CDR1 is ENHRY, CDR2 SYGVKD, per germline. The CDR3 is CAISGLGDHEQYL. The CDR3 coding sequence is TGTGCCATTAGTGGGCTAGGGGACCACGAACAGTACCTC.